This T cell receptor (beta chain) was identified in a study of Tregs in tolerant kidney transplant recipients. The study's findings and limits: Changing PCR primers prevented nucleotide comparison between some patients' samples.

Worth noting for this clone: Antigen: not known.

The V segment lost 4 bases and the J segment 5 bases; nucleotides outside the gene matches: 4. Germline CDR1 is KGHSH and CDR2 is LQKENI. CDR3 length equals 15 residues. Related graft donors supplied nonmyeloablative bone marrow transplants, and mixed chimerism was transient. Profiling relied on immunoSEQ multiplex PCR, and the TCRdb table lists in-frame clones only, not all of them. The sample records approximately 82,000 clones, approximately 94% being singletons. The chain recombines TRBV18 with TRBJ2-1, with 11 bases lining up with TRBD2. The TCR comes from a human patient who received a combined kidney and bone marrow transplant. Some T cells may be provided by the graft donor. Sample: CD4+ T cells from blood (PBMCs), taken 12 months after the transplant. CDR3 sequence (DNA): TGTGCCAGCTCACTGGGGACTAGCGGCCACAATGAGCAGTTCTTC. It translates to CASSLGTSGHNEQFF.